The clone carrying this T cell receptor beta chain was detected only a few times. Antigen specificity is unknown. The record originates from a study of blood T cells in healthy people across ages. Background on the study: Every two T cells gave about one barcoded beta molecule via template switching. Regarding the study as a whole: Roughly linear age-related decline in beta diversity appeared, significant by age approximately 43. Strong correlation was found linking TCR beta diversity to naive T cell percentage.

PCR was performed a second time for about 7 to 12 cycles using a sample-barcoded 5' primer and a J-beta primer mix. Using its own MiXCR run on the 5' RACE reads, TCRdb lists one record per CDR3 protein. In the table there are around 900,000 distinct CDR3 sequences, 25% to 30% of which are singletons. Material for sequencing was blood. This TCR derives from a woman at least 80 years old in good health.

DNA for the CDR3: TGTGCCAGCACTTCCGTGACAGGGAGGACTGAAGCTTTCTTT. Translated, it gives CASTSVTGRTEAFF. The rearrangement uses TRBV5-5 and TRBJ1-1, with 7 bases fitting TRBD1. The V and J ends lost 6 bases and 5 bases, in that order; junction bases with no gene match: 10. This CDR3 comprises 14 residues. CDR1 and CDR2 from the germline V gene are SGHKS and YYEKEE (reference sequence). The full variable domain, its missing parts supplied by reference TRBV5-5 and TRBJ1-1, is DAGVTQSPTHLIKTRGQQVTLRCSPISGHKSVSWYQQVLGQGPQFIFQYYEKEERGRGNFPDRFSARQFPNYSSELNVNALLLGDSALYLCASTSVTGRTEAFFGQGTRLTVV.